Listed here are 32 T cell receptor beta chains from one sample, sequenced in a study of neurological immune-mediated disorders (dated by TCRdb to between 2019 and 2020). The protocol used for the library was 5' RACE. The run used an Illumina HiSeq 2500. In-frame beta chains were kept once TCRdb had trimmed the public reads at Q25 with fastp and called clones with MiXCR. Identical CDR3 proteins give one entry, which carries the most common genes and DNA. The sample table lists over 55,000 distinct CDR3 sequences, roughly a tenth of them with a count of one. Approximately 9.6% of the sample is held by the ten biggest clonotypes. The time point label on this specimen signifies: longitudinal time-point 1 (baseline). The sequenced sample was PBMCs. The receptors were sampled from a man under 40 in good health.

This clonotype came up many times. The V call is TRBV7-3, the J call TRBJ1-1, with D perhaps TRBD1 (5 bases). V lost 5 bases to trimming and J lost 1 base, with 14 bases between them. The CDR3 runs to 15 residues. Germline V gene data show CDR1 as SGHTA and CDR2 as FQGTGA. The CDR3: CASSPMGGPNTEAFF. For the CDR3, the DNA is TGTGCCAGCAGCCCGATGGGGGGACCGAACACTGAAGCTTTCTTT.

This clonotype has a count of ten or more. The chain joins TRBV5-1 to TRBJ1-5; 10 bases match TRBD1. Per the germline V gene, CDR1 is SGHRS and CDR2 is YFSETQ. The junction had 5 bases not matched to a gene; V was cut back by 4 bases and J by 4 bases. The CDR3 loop spans 15 amino acids. The CDR3 reads CASSPGTGANQPQHF. In nucleotides, the CDR3 is TGCGCCAGCAGCCCTGGGACAGGGGCAAATCAGCCCCAGCATTTT.

This sequence joins TRBV10-2 and TRBJ2-1; 11 bases line up with TRBD2. From germline, CDR1 is WSHSY and CDR2 SAAADI. This CDR3 has 16 amino acids. V shed 3 bases, J shed 9 bases, and the junction held 10 bases outside the gene matches. The CDR3 region has the DNA TGCGCCAGCAGTGAAATAGGGGGGACTAGCGGCATTGAGCAGTTCTTC. It specifies CASSEIGGTSGIEQFF.

In its sample, this clonotype was seen many times. This sequence joins TRBV27 and TRBJ1-6, with 7 bases lining up with TRBD1. The CDR3 extends over 13 amino acids. Germline lookup yields CDR1 MNHEY and CDR2 SMNVEV (reference sequence). V trimming: 8 bases; J trimming: 7 bases; junction bases outside the gene matches: 5. The CDR3, as DNA: TGTGCCAGCCGGGACAGCCGGAATTCACCCCTCCACTTT. Residues: CASRDSRNSPLHF.

Concerning this clonotype itself: Being one base from a much bigger clone, this may be a read error. The rearrangement uses TRBV24-1 and TRBJ2-3, with D unresolved. CDR3 length: 14 residues. V shed 0 bases and J shed 2 bases, with 5 bases lying between them. Germline values: CDR1 KGHDR, CDR2 SFDVKD. The CDR3 DNA reads TGTGCCACCAGTGATTTGCTAGTCACAGATACGCAGTATTTT. It yields the protein CATSDLLVTDTQYF.

This clonotype was seen ten or more times. The genes are TRBV7-6 and TRBJ2-5; D is possibly TRBD2 (6 bases). The V gene lost 4 bases and the J gene lost 5 bases, with 14 bases spanning the gap. Germline V CDR1 and CDR2: SGHVS, FNYEAQ. The CDR3 has 14 residues. The CDR3 DNA follows: TGTGCCAGCAGCTCCCAGACTAGATCCGAGACCCAGTACTTC. Translated: CASSSQTRSETQYF.

This clonotype was observed many times. This chain links TRBV12-3 or TRBV12-4 with TRBJ2-5; D may be TRBD1 or TRBD2 (6 bases each). V lost 6 bases to trimming and J lost 5 bases, with 13 bases between them. The CDR3 extends over 13 amino acids. The CDR3 sequence: CASSRTGRETQYF. CDR3 coding DNA: TGTGCCAGCAGCCGAACAGGGAGGGAGACCCAGTACTTC.

This clonotype came up many times. V usage is TRBV27 and J usage is TRBJ2-6; D is perhaps TRBD1 (5 bases). The length of the CDR3 is 15 residues. The germline CDR1 and CDR2 sequences are MNHEY and SMNVEV (reference sequence). V was clipped by 2 bases and J by 1 base, with 6 bases between them. CDR3 loop: CASSLGASGANVLTF. DNA of the CDR3: TGTGCCAGCAGTTTAGGGGCTTCTGGGGCCAACGTCCTGACTTTC.

This clonotype was observed at least ten times. The chain couples TRBV28 to TRBJ2-3; a weak D match, TRBD2 (7 bases). Looked up from germline, CDR1 is MDHEN and CDR2 is SYDVKM. With 6 bases removed from V and 0 bases from J, the gap between germline ends came to 16 bases. The length of the CDR3 is 16 residues. The chain's CDR3 is CASSLSRGGSTDTQYF. DNA for the CDR3: TGTGCCAGCAGCCTATCTAGGGGGGGAAGCACAGATACGCAGTATTTT.

This clonotype was observed a few times. The rearrangement links TRBV29-1 to TRBJ1-1, with D possibly matching TRBD1 (5 bases). Germline CDR1 is SQVTM and CDR2 is ANQGSEA. The CDR3 is 13 residues long. Trimming stripped 2 bases from V and 5 bases from J, with 12 bases between. The CDR3 here is CSVEPRGVTEAFF. The CDR3 region has the DNA TGCAGCGTTGAACCCAGAGGGGTTACTGAAGCTTTCTTT.

This clonotype appeared many times. V gene TRBV20-1 combines with J gene TRBJ2-5; TRBD2 matches at 7 bases. Germline CDR1 DFQATT, CDR2 SNEGSKA (reference sequence). J gave up 1 base and V 0 bases, and 11 bases lay outside the gene matches. This CDR3 is built from 17 residues. CDR3 in amino acids: CSARDMGRGRAQETQYF. CDR3 coding DNA: TGCAGTGCTAGAGATATGGGGAGGGGAAGGGCCCAAGAGACCCAGTACTTC.

This clonotype was recorded at least ten times. The chain recombines TRBV5-8 with TRBJ2-3, with 7 bases fitting TRBD1. The CDR3 is 14 residues long. CDR1 and CDR2 (germline): SGHTS, YDEGEE. After removal of 7 bases from V and 3 bases from J, the junction contained 8 bases not matched to a gene. The CDR3 coding sequence is TGTGCCAGCCTAGAGGGGGCTCCGACAGATACGCAGTATTTT. Translating gives CASLEGAPTDTQYF.

This clonotype occurred many times. The chain links TRBV7-2 to TRBJ1-6; 8 bases agree with TRBD1. The CDR3 runs 19 residues. V was pared by 5 bases and J by 0 bases, with 12 bases of the junction left unmatched. Germline V CDR1 and CDR2: SGHTA, FQGNSA. The CDR3 bases are TGTGCCAGCAGCCCGGCGGCGGCAGGGGGCGGCTCCTATAATTCACCCCTCCACTTT. Translating gives CASSPAAAGGGSYNSPLHF.

This clonotype was detected ten times or more. The V call is TRBV5-1, the J call TRBJ2-7, with 11 bases identical to TRBD2. The CDR3 consists of 15 residues. The germline V gene has CDR1 SGHRS and CDR2 YFSETQ. The V and J ends lost 0 bases and 5 bases, in that order; junction bases with no gene match: 4. The CDR3 coding sequence is TGCGCCAGCAGCTTGGTAGCGGGAGGGCTGAACGAGCAGTACTTC. Translation gives CASSLVAGGLNEQYF.

This clonotype was seen ten or more times. The V gene is TRBV5-1, the J gene TRBJ2-1; tentative D call: TRBD1 (7 bases). CDR3 length equals 15 residues. The germline V gene has CDR1 SGHRS and CDR2 YFSETQ. Trimming stripped 3 bases from V and 2 bases from J, with 12 bases between. CDR3 nucleotides: TGCGCCAGCAGCTCGACAGGGACTGCCTACAATGAGCAGTTCTTC. This gives the protein CASSSTGTAYNEQFF.

This clonotype was seen ten or more times. The gene calls are TRBV20-1 and TRBJ2-1; 7 bases match TRBD1. The CDR3 has 15 amino acids. V gave up 6 bases and J gave up 1 base; unmatched junction bases: 9. Germline-derived CDR1 and CDR2 are DFQATT and SNEGSKA (reference sequence). The CDR3 DNA follows: TGCAGTGCCCCCCCGAGACAGGGATCCTACAATGAGCAGTTCTTC. Amino acids: CSAPPRQGSYNEQFF.

This clonotype was counted many times. The V and J genes are TRBV6-1 and TRBJ2-7, with TRBD2 matching over 8 bases. Germline trimming cut 2 bases from V and 3 bases from J; bases unmatched to any gene: 6. The CDR3 has 15 residues. The V gene's germline CDR1 is MNHNS and CDR2 SASEGT. CDR3 residues: CASSEYAGGGYEQYF. The CDR3 DNA reads TGTGCCAGCAGTGAATACGCGGGAGGAGGCTACGAGCAGTACTTC.

Many counts were recorded for this clonotype. V and J are TRBV29-1 and TRBJ2-7; TRBD1 might be the D (5 bases). Germline CDR1 and CDR2: SQVTM and ANQGSEA. Trimming took 7 bases from V and 2 from J, leaving 18 bases between them. The CDR3 is 14 amino acids. CDR3 sequence reads: CSADPGRKTYEQYF. Here the CDR3 DNA reads TGCAGCGCGGACCCAGGGCGCAAGACCTACGAGCAGTACTTC.

This clonotype came up many times. The rearrangement joins TRBV28 to TRBJ1-5; 7 bases agree with TRBD1. Germline trimming cut 5 bases from V and 0 bases from J; bases unmatched to any gene: 7. CDR3 length: 16 residues. Germline loops: CDR1 MDHEN, CDR2 SYDVKM. The CDR3, as DNA: TGTGCCAGCAGTCCCGGGACAGATTATAGCAATCAGCCCCAGCATTTT. Translating it yields CASSPGTDYSNQPQHF.

This clonotype was recorded many times. The chain is built from TRBV19 and TRBJ1-1; a weak D match, TRBD1 (6 bases). Per germline, CDR1 LNHDA and CDR2 SQIVND (reference sequence). Between the trimmed V and J ends, which lost 7 bases and 7 bases, there was a span of 10 bases. The CDR3 has 11 residues. The CDR3 reads CASTKTGEAFF. CDR3 bases: TGTGCCAGTACTAAGACAGGTGAAGCTTTCTTT.

This clonotype was observed a single time. A read error is possible here, since a much larger clone lies one base away. V is TRBV20-1 and J is TRBJ2-2; a weak D match, TRBD1 (6 bases). Per the germline V gene, CDR1 is DFQATT and CDR2 is SNEGSKA (reference sequence). CDR3 length: 15 residues. CDR3 in DNA: TGCAGTGCTAGACCGGGACAAACGAGCACCGTGGAGCTGTTTTTT. Translating gives CSARPGQTSTVELFF.

There are many counts of this clonotype. V is TRBV27 and J is TRBJ1-4, with 11 nucleotides matching TRBD1. Trimming cost V 6 bases and J 3 bases; bases outside gene matches: 6. Germline assignment: CDR1 MNHEY and CDR2 SMNVEV (reference sequence). This CDR3 region has 16 residues. CDR3 bases: TGTGCCAGCAGAGAGGACAGGGGGCTACCTAATGAAAAACTGTTTTTT. Its protein product is CASREDRGLPNEKLFF.

At least ten counts were recorded for this clonotype. The chain links TRBV4-1 to TRBJ2-1; 13 nucleotides match TRBD2. V was pared by 2 bases and J by 7 bases, with 2 bases of the junction left unmatched. The CDR3 has 15 residues. Germline-derived CDR1 and CDR2 are MGHRA and YSYEKL. The CDR3 spells CASSQTSGRVNEQFF. The CDR3 region has the DNA TGCGCCAGCAGCCAAACTAGCGGGAGGGTAAATGAGCAGTTCTTC.

This clonotype was found many times. The chain combines TRBV5-1 with TRBJ2-1; TRBD2 matches at 13 bases. This CDR3 has 15 amino acids. Trimming at V came to 3 bases and at J to 7 bases, leaving 4 bases not matched to a gene. Germline V gene sequence: CDR1 SGHRS, CDR2 YFSETQ. The chain's CDR3 is CASSWTSGSGNEQFF. The CDR3 DNA reads TGCGCCAGCAGCTGGACTAGCGGGAGTGGGAATGAGCAGTTCTTC.

This clonotype showed up many times. In DNA form, the CDR3 reads TGTGCCAGCAGTCCTGTGGGCTCGGAAGCTTTCTTT. Protein sequence: CASSPVGSEAFF. The chain uses TRBV28 and TRBJ1-1; D is ambiguous. V was pared by 5 bases and J by 8 bases, with 12 bases between. Germline V gene sequence: CDR1 MDHEN, CDR2 SYDVKM. This CDR3 has 12 residues.

This clonotype was observed many times. This chain uses TRBV14 with TRBJ2-3; D may be TRBD1 (5 bases). Per the germline V gene, CDR1 is SGHDN and CDR2 is FVKESK. This CDR3 region has 18 residues. V was cut by 1 base and J by 8 bases, with 25 bases left in between. CDR3 DNA: TGTGCCAGCAGCCAAGTTATTCTTGGACACTCGAGAGGAAGTACGCAGTATTTT. Translation: CASSQVILGHSRGSTQYF.

This clonotype has at least ten counts. This sequence joins TRBV20-1 and TRBJ2-7, with D perhaps matching TRBD1 (6 bases). Per germline, CDR1 DFQATT and CDR2 SNEGSKA (reference sequence). V shed 0 bases and J shed 4 bases, with 22 bases lying between them. The CDR3 extends over 17 amino acids. The CDR3 loop is CSARDHSNDRRGYEQYF. The CDR3 nucleotides are TGCAGTGCTAGAGATCATTCTAATGATCGTAGGGGGTACGAGCAGTACTTC.

This clonotype has a count of ten or more. This chain links TRBV9 with TRBJ1-1; tentatively, D is TRBD1 (6 bases). In germline, CDR1 is SGDLS, CDR2 YYNGEE. V lost 2 bases to trimming and J lost 6 bases, with 20 bases between them. The CDR3 sequence is 16 residues long. In nucleotides, the CDR3 is TGTGCCAGCAGCGTGGGGGACAATTTTCGTGAGGCTGAAGCTTTCTTT. This translates into CASSVGDNFREAEAFF.

This sequence joins TRBV6-6 and TRBJ2-5; D may correspond to TRBD1 or TRBD2 (5 bases each). The V end was cut by 1 base, the J end by 3 bases, with 9 bases between. Germline V gene sequence: CDR1 MNHNY, CDR2 SVGAGI (reference sequence). This CDR3 is built from 14 residues. The CDR3 bases are TGTGCCAGCAGTTACTGGGGGTGCAAAGAGACCCAGTACTTC. This gives the protein CASSYWGCKETQYF.

As to this clonotype: A much larger clone lies one base from this, so it may be a read error. The chain recombines TRBV5-1 with TRBJ2-4; D could derive from TRBD1 or TRBD2 (5 bases each). Germline V CDR1 and CDR2: SGHRS, YFSETQ. V was clipped by 6 bases and J by 6 bases, with 22 bases between them. The CDR3 is made up of 16 amino acids. CDR3 protein: CASNPPGAVVLNIQYF. Written as DNA, the CDR3 is TGCGCCAGCAACCCGCCCGGGGCTGTGGTTTTAAACATTCAGTACTTC.

This clonotype occurred many times. This chain connects TRBV7-9 to TRBJ1-5; 11 bases line up with TRBD1. Germline CDR1 SEHNR, CDR2 FQNEAQ (reference sequence). The V gene end was trimmed by 5 bases and the J gene end by 4 bases; junction bases not matched to a gene: 7. The CDR3 extends over 16 amino acids. CDR3 in DNA: TGTGCCAGCAGCCTAGGGACAGGGGGGGATAATCAGCCCCAGCATTTT. This translates into CASSLGTGGDNQPQHF. Full variable domain (missing parts from reference TRBV7-9 and TRBJ1-5): DTGVSQNPRHKITKRGQNVTFRCDPISEHNRLYWYRQTLGQGPEFLTYFQNEAQLEKSRLLSDRFSAERPKGSFSTLEIQRTEQGDSAMYLCASSLGTGGDNQPQHFGDGTRLSIL.

This clonotype was seen many times. The chain couples TRBV2 to TRBJ1-4; tentatively, D is TRBD1 (5 bases). Between the trimmed V and J ends, which lost 1 base and 8 bases, there was a span of 11 bases. This CDR3 has 14 residues. The germline V gene has CDR1 SNHLY and CDR2 FYNNEI. CDR3 DNA sequence: TGTGCCAGCAGTGAAGTTTGGGGGGGAGAAAAACTGTTTTTT. As protein: CASSEVWGGEKLFF.